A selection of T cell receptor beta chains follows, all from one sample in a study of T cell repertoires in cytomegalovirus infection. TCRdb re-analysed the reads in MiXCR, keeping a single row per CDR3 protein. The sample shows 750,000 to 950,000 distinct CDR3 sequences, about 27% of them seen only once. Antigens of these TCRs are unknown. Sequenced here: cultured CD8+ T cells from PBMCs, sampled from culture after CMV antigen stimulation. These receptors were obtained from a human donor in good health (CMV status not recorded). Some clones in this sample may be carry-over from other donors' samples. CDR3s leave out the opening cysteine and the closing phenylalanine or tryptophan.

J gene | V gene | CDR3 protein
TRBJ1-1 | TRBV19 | ASDTGTMNTEAF
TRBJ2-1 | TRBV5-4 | ATTGELAGGSSYNEQF
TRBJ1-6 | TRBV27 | ASSLTQTLISPLH
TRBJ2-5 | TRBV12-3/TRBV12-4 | ASSFSERQGQETQY
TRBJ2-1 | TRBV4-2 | ASSYTPTGASYNEQF
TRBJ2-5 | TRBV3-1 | ASSREDQETQY
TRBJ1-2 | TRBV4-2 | ASSQLKTGQGNYGYT
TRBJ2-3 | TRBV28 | ASSEDSLTTDTQY
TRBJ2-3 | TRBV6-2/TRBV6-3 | ASSYNRRVTDTQY
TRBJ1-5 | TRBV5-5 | ASSSLHSVQDPYSNQPQH
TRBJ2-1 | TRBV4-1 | ASSQDNWAEQF
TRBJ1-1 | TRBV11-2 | ASTQADMNTEAF
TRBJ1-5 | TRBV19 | ASRPNSKTNQPQH
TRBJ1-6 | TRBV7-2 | ASSLGRVNSPLH
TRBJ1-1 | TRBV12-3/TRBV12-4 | ASSFRDTEAF
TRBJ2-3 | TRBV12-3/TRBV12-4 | ATSYRPTQY
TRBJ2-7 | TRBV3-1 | ASSTGRGLYEQY
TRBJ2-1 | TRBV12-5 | ASGTFSYNEQF
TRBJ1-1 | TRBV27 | ASSLDFEDTEAF
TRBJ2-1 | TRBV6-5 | ASSDPTGGFSYNEQF
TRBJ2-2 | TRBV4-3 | ASSHTISGTAAGELF
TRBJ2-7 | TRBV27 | ASSRNRDRPTYEQY
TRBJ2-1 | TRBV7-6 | ASRIAGGVDEQF
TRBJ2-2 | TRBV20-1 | SARDLKGDTGELF
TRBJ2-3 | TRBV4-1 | ASSQDHFSGGRGTQY
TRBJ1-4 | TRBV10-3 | AISGAFNEKLF
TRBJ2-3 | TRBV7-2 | ASSLARTDTQY